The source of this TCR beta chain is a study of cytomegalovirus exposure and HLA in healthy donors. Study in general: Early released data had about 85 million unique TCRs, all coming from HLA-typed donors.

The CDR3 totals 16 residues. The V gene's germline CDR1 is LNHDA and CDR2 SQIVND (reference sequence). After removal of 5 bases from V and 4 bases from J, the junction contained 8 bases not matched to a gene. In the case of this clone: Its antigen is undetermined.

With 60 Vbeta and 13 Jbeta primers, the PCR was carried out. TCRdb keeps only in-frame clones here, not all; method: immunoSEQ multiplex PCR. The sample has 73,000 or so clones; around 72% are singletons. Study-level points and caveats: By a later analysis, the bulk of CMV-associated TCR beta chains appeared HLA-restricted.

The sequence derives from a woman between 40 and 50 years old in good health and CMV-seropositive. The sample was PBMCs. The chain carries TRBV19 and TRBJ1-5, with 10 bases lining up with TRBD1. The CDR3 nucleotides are TGTGCCAGTAGTGCCCCGGACAGGGGGATTAATCAGCCCCAGCATTTT. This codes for CASSAPDRGINQPQHF.